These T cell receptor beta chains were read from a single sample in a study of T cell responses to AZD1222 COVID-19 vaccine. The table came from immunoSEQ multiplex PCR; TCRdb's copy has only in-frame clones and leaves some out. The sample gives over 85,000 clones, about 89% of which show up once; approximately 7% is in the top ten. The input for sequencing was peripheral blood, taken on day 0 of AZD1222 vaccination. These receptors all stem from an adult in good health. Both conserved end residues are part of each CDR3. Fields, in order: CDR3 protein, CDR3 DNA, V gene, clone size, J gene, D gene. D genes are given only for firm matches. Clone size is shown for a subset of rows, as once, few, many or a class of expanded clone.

CDR3aa: CASSVGEGGAGYTIYF
CDR3nt: TGTGCCAGCAGCGTAGGCGAAGGGGGGGCCGGGTACACCATATATTTT
v_gene: TRBV9
abundance: NA
j_gene: TRBJ1-3
d_gene: NA

CDR3aa: CASSLGTGGGYGYTF
CDR3nt: TGTGCCAGCAGCTTAGGGACAGGGGGGGGCTATGGCTACACCTTC
v_gene: TRBV7-8
abundance: NA
j_gene: TRBJ1-2
d_gene: TRBD1

CDR3aa: CASSGGAGGTTEAFF
CDR3nt: TGTGCCAGCAGTGGGGGTGCAGGGGGGACCACTGAAGCTTTCTTT
v_gene: TRBV2
abundance: NA
j_gene: TRBJ1-1
d_gene: TRBD1

CDR3aa: CASMGQGVNSPLHF
CDR3nt: TGTGCCAGCATGGGACAGGGTGTAAATTCACCCCTCCACTTT
v_gene: TRBV21-1
abundance: NA
j_gene: TRBJ1-6
d_gene: NA

CDR3aa: CSVEDPAGGPQFF
CDR3nt: TGCAGCGTTGAAGATCCAGCGGGAGGGCCACAGTTCTTC
v_gene: TRBV29-1
abundance: NA
j_gene: TRBJ2-1
d_gene: TRBD2

CDR3aa: CASSEALHPDSFF
CDR3nt: TGTGCCAGCAGTGAAGCCCTCCACCCGGACAGTTTCTTT
v_gene: TRBV6-1
abundance: NA
j_gene: TRBJ1-1
d_gene: NA

CDR3aa: CASRRTGYGANVLTF
CDR3nt: TGTGCCAGCAGGCGGACAGGTTATGGGGCCAACGTCCTGACTTTC
v_gene: TRBV6-5
abundance: NA
j_gene: TRBJ2-6
d_gene: TRBD1

CDR3aa: CASSLVRVSSGNTIYF
CDR3nt: TGTGCCAGCAGCTTAGTCCGGGTGAGCTCTGGAAACACCATATATTTT
v_gene: TRBV7-2
abundance: NA
j_gene: TRBJ1-3
d_gene: NA

CDR3aa: CASSISQGLNTEAFF
CDR3nt: TGTGCCAGTAGTATATCACAGGGCCTGAACACTGAAGCTTTCTTT
v_gene: TRBV19
abundance: NA
j_gene: TRBJ1-1
d_gene: NA

CDR3aa: CASAGGQGAGELFF
CDR3nt: TGTGCCAGCGCCGGGGGACAGGGGGCGGGGGAGCTGTTTTTT
v_gene: TRBV9
abundance: NA
j_gene: TRBJ2-2
d_gene: TRBD1

CDR3aa: CAISLDRENIQYF
CDR3nt: TGTGCCATCAGCCTCGACAGGGAAAACATTCAGTACTTC
v_gene: TRBV10-3
abundance: NA
j_gene: TRBJ2-4
d_gene: TRBD1

CDR3aa: CASSLGASGYNEQFF
CDR3nt: TGTGCCAGCAGCTTAGGAGCTAGCGGATACAATGAGCAGTTCTTC
v_gene: TRBV7-2
abundance: NA
j_gene: TRBJ2-1
d_gene: TRBD2

CDR3aa: CASSFQGTQPQHF
CDR3nt: TGTGCCAGCAGCTTCCAGGGCACTCAGCCCCAGCATTTT
v_gene: TRBV5-6
abundance: NA
j_gene: TRBJ1-5
d_gene: NA

CDR3aa: CASSLEIGGGAGEQYF
CDR3nt: TGTGCCAGCAGCTTAGAAATCGGCGGGGGGGCCGGGGAGCAGTACTTC
v_gene: TRBV7-2
abundance: NA
j_gene: TRBJ2-7
d_gene: TRBD2

CDR3aa: CASSFQLGGLTDTQYF
CDR3nt: TGTGCCAGCAGCTTTCAGCTCGGGGGCCTCACAGATACGCAGTATTTT
v_gene: TRBV7-9
abundance: NA
j_gene: TRBJ2-3
d_gene: NA

CDR3aa: CASSLGASEADTQYF
CDR3nt: TGCGCCAGCAGCTTGGGGGCTAGCGAGGCAGATACGCAGTATTTT
v_gene: TRBV5-1
abundance: NA
j_gene: TRBJ2-3
d_gene: NA

CDR3aa: CASSPRTSGLSGELFF
CDR3nt: TGTGCCAGCAGCCCACGGACTAGCGGGTTATCCGGGGAGCTGTTTTTT
v_gene: TRBV7-2
abundance: NA
j_gene: TRBJ2-2
d_gene: TRBD2

CDR3aa: CASSSPGTRLFF
CDR3nt: TGTGCCAGCAGTTCCCCCGGGACGAGACTGTTTTTT
v_gene: TRBV28
abundance: once
j_gene: TRBJ1-4
d_gene: NA

CDR3aa: CASSFLAGVYNEQFF
CDR3nt: TGTGCCAGTTCCTTTCTAGCGGGAGTTTACAATGAGCAGTTCTTC
v_gene: TRBV19
abundance: NA
j_gene: TRBJ2-1
d_gene: TRBD2

CDR3aa: CASSLMGETQYF
CDR3nt: TGTGCCAGCAGTTTAATGGGGGAGACCCAGTACTTC
v_gene: TRBV12-3/TRBV12-4
abundance: NA
j_gene: TRBJ2-5
d_gene: NA

CDR3aa: CAINTGRPLKSNQPQHF
CDR3nt: TGTGCCATCAATACAGGGCGACCCTTGAAGAGCAATCAGCCCCAGCATTTT
v_gene: TRBV28
abundance: few
j_gene: TRBJ1-5
d_gene: NA

CDR3aa: CASSFRTSETQYF
CDR3nt: TGTGCCAGCAGTTTTAGGACGTCAGAGACCCAGTACTTC
v_gene: TRBV12-3/TRBV12-4
abundance: NA
j_gene: TRBJ2-5
d_gene: NA

CDR3aa: CASNDRQYSGNTIYF
CDR3nt: TGTGCCAGTAATGATCGCCAATACTCTGGAAACACCATATATTTT
v_gene: TRBV19
abundance: NA
j_gene: TRBJ1-3
d_gene: NA

CDR3aa: CASSYSLASRDEQFF
CDR3nt: TGTGCCAGCAGTTACTCGCTGGCTTCTCGGGATGAGCAGTTCTTC
v_gene: TRBV6-2/TRBV6-3
abundance: once
j_gene: TRBJ2-1
d_gene: NA

CDR3aa: CSVARPLTGELFF
CDR3nt: TGCAGCGTTGCCCGACCTCTGACCGGGGAGCTGTTTTTT
v_gene: TRBV29-1
abundance: once
j_gene: TRBJ2-2
d_gene: NA

CDR3aa: CAISGGSYNEQFF
CDR3nt: TGTGCCATCTCAGGGGGTAGTTACAATGAGCAGTTCTTC
v_gene: TRBV6-5
abundance: once
j_gene: TRBJ2-1
d_gene: TRBD1

CDR3aa: CASSGSEGTEAFF
CDR3nt: TGTGCCAGCAGCGGGAGTGAGGGCACTGAAGCTTTCTTT
v_gene: TRBV7-2
abundance: NA
j_gene: TRBJ1-1
d_gene: NA

CDR3aa: CASSQDRPGSYGYTF
CDR3nt: TGCGCCAGCAGCCAAGATCGTCCTGGCTCCTATGGCTACACCTTC
v_gene: TRBV4-1
abundance: NA
j_gene: TRBJ1-2
d_gene: NA

CDR3aa: CASSLDPSGTGELFF
CDR3nt: TGCGCCAGCAGCTTGGATCCTAGCGGGACCGGGGAGCTGTTTTTT
v_gene: TRBV5-1
abundance: once
j_gene: TRBJ2-2
d_gene: TRBD2

CDR3aa: CASSLGGHRGQPQHF
CDR3nt: TGTGCCAGCAGCCTCGGAGGCCACCGGGGTCAGCCCCAGCATTTT
v_gene: TRBV3-1/TRBV3-2
abundance: NA
j_gene: TRBJ1-5
d_gene: NA

CDR3aa: CASSLYRVGLNTEAFF
CDR3nt: TGTGCCAGCAGTTTGTACAGGGTAGGATTGAACACTGAAGCTTTCTTT
v_gene: TRBV27
abundance: NA
j_gene: TRBJ1-1
d_gene: NA

CDR3aa: CASPTPGDEKLFF
CDR3nt: TGTGCCAGCCCGACACCCGGGGATGAAAAACTGTTTTTT
v_gene: TRBV19
abundance: NA
j_gene: TRBJ1-4
d_gene: NA

CDR3aa: CAISESSQGPGELFF
CDR3nt: TGTGCCATCAGTGAGTCTAGCCAGGGCCCCGGGGAGCTGTTTTTT
v_gene: TRBV10-3
abundance: NA
j_gene: TRBJ2-2
d_gene: NA

CDR3aa: CASSYGTGFGTEAFF
CDR3nt: TGTGCCAGCAGTTACGGGACAGGGTTTGGCACTGAAGCTTTCTTT
v_gene: TRBV28
abundance: NA
j_gene: TRBJ1-1
d_gene: TRBD1

CDR3aa: CASSLVAISGNTIYF
CDR3nt: TGTGCCAGCAGCTTAGTTGCGATCTCTGGAAACACCATATATTTT
v_gene: TRBV11-2
abundance: NA
j_gene: TRBJ1-3
d_gene: NA

CDR3aa: CASRPGTSPTDTQYF
CDR3nt: TGCGCCAGCCGCCCCGGGACTAGTCCTACAGATACGCAGTATTTT
v_gene: TRBV5-1
abundance: NA
j_gene: TRBJ2-3
d_gene: TRBD2

CDR3aa: CASRKGLAGAYEQYF
CDR3nt: TGTGCCAGCAGAAAGGGACTAGCGGGGGCCTACGAGCAGTACTTC
v_gene: TRBV2
abundance: NA
j_gene: TRBJ2-7
d_gene: TRBD2

CDR3aa: CSVERTGSRDGYTF
CDR3nt: TGCAGCGTTGAACGTACAGGGAGTCGCGATGGCTACACCTTC
v_gene: TRBV29-1
abundance: few
j_gene: TRBJ1-2
d_gene: NA

CDR3aa: CASSKTGGLTEAFF
CDR3nt: TGTGCCAGCTCAAAGACAGGGGGCTTGACTGAAGCTTTCTTT
v_gene: TRBV18
abundance: NA
j_gene: TRBJ1-1
d_gene: TRBD1

CDR3aa: CASSQDPGQGMLNTEAFF
CDR3nt: TGTGCCAGCAGCCAAGATCCGGGACAGGGAATGTTGAACACTGAAGCTTTCTTT
v_gene: TRBV3-1/TRBV3-2
abundance: few
j_gene: TRBJ1-1
d_gene: TRBD1

CDR3aa: CASTKAGGEQYF
CDR3nt: TGTGCCAGCACAAAGGCGGGGGGAGAGCAGTACTTC
v_gene: TRBV12-3/TRBV12-4
abundance: NA
j_gene: TRBJ2-7
d_gene: TRBD2

CDR3aa: CASTAIRETQYF
CDR3nt: TGTGCCAGCACCGCCATCCGGGAGACCCAGTACTTC
v_gene: TRBV7-2
abundance: NA
j_gene: TRBJ2-5
d_gene: NA

CDR3aa: CASSLGDRGGKLFF
CDR3nt: TGTGCCAGCAGCCTCGGGGACAGGGGGGGAAAACTGTTTTTT
v_gene: TRBV5-4
abundance: NA
j_gene: TRBJ1-4
d_gene: TRBD1

CDR3aa: CASGQYRNEKLFF
CDR3nt: TGTGCCAGCGGTCAGTACAGAAATGAAAAACTGTTTTTT
v_gene: TRBV7-2
abundance: NA
j_gene: TRBJ1-4
d_gene: NA

CDR3aa: CASSLGGAGGYTF
CDR3nt: TGTGCCAGCAGTTTGGGGGGGGCCGGCGGCTACACCTTC
v_gene: TRBV12-3/TRBV12-4
abundance: NA
j_gene: TRBJ1-2
d_gene: NA

CDR3aa: CASSHRGSGNTIYF
CDR3nt: TGTGCCAGCAGCCACAGGGGCTCTGGAAACACCATATATTTT
v_gene: TRBV7-8
abundance: few
j_gene: TRBJ1-3
d_gene: TRBD1

CDR3aa: CASSVRDSSYNEQFF
CDR3nt: TGTGCCAGCAGTGTCCGGGACAGTTCGTACAATGAGCAGTTCTTC
v_gene: TRBV7-2
abundance: NA
j_gene: TRBJ2-1
d_gene: TRBD1

CDR3aa: CASSPTRGDGEPQHF
CDR3nt: TGTGCCAGCTCACCGACCAGGGGGGATGGGGAGCCCCAGCATTTT
v_gene: TRBV18
abundance: NA
j_gene: TRBJ1-5
d_gene: TRBD1

CDR3aa: CASSLVAGGQETQYF
CDR3nt: TGCGCCAGCAGCTTGGTGGCAGGGGGACAAGAGACCCAGTACTTC
v_gene: TRBV5-1
abundance: NA
j_gene: TRBJ2-5
d_gene: TRBD1

CDR3aa: CASRKETQYF
CDR3nt: TGTGCCAGCAGAAAAGAGACCCAGTACTTC
v_gene: TRBV6-5
abundance: NA
j_gene: TRBJ2-5
d_gene: NA

CDR3aa: CASSSGLRYGYTF
CDR3nt: TGTGCCAGCAGCTCGGGCCTTCGCTATGGCTACACCTTC
v_gene: TRBV11-2
abundance: few
j_gene: TRBJ1-2
d_gene: NA

CDR3aa: CAITSGPGQGSDEQYF
CDR3nt: TGTGCCATCACGAGCGGGCCGGGACAGGGGTCAGACGAGCAGTACTTC
v_gene: TRBV10-3
abundance: NA
j_gene: TRBJ2-7
d_gene: TRBD1

CDR3aa: CASSPGEQGRPLHF
CDR3nt: TGTGCCAGCTCACCGGGGGAACAGGGAAGACCCCTCCACTTT
v_gene: TRBV18
abundance: once
j_gene: TRBJ1-6
d_gene: NA

CDR3aa: CASSLREVYEQYF
CDR3nt: TGTGCCAGCAGCTTGAGGGAGGTCTACGAGCAGTACTTC
v_gene: TRBV5-8
abundance: NA
j_gene: TRBJ2-7
d_gene: NA